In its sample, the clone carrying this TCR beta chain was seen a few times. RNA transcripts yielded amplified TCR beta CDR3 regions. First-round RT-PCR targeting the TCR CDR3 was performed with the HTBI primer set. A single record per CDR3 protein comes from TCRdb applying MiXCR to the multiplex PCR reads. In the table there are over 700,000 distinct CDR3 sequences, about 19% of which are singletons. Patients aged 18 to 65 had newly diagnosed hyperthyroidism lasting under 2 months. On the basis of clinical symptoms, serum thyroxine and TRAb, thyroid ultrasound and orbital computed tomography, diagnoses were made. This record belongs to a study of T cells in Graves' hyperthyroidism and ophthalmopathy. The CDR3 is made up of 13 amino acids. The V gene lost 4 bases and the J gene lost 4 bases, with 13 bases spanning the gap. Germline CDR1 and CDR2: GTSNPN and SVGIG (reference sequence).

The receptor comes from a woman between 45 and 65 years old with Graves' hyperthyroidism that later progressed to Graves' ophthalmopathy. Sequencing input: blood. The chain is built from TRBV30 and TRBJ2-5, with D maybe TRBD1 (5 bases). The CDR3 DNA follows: TGTGCCTGGAACGTTCAGGGCGGAGAGACCCAGTACTTC. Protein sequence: CAWNVQGGETQYF.